Shown below are 19 T cell receptor beta chains from a single sample sequenced in a study of T cell repertoires in ileal Crohn's disease. Sequenced by immunoSEQ multiplex PCR; TCRdb stores in-frame clones only, minus some. Here the sample spans roughly 6,600 clones, over 80% being singletons. Time point: inflamed ileum from the surgical specimen. What was sequenced was ileal tissue. The origin of the receptors is an adult with Crohn's disease.

The chain couples TRBV9 to TRBJ2-3; 9 nucleotides match TRBD1. There are 17 residues in the CDR3. The germline V gene encodes CDR1 SGDLS and CDR2 YYNGEE. V lost 3 bases to trimming and J lost 2 bases; unmatched junction nucleotides: 10. CDR3 bases: TGTGCCAGCAGCGCCAAGTTGACAGGGGGGGCCACAGATACGCAGTATTTT. It translates to CASSAKLTGGATDTQYF.

The rearrangement joins TRBV5-1 to TRBJ2-3; 8 bases are shared with TRBD1. CDR1 is SGHRS and CDR2 is YFSETQ in the germline V gene. V shed 3 bases and J 4 bases; nucleotides not matched to a gene: 7. The CDR3 contains 15 residues. The CDR3 protein is CASSSGGAYADTQYF. In DNA, the CDR3 is TGCGCCAGCAGCTCAGGGGGCGCGTATGCAGATACGCAGTATTTT.

J is TRBJ2-2 and V is TRBV5-4; no reliable D call. This CDR3 has 15 residues. Trimming shortened V by 2 bases and J by 1 base, and 9 bases separated the two germline ends. In germline, CDR1 is SGHNT, CDR2 YYREEE (reference sequence). The CDR3, as DNA: TGTGCCAGCAGCTTCCACAGTGTGAACACCGGGGAGCTGTTTTTT. Translation gives CASSFHSVNTGELFF.

The chain employs TRBV27 and TRBJ1-5; unclear D gene. The CDR3 is made up of 14 amino acids. The germline V gene has CDR1 MNHEY and CDR2 SMNVEV (reference sequence). The V end was cut by 5 bases, the J end by 3 bases, with 11 bases between. The CDR3 DNA is TGTGCCAGCAGTCCTGCCTATTTCAATCAGCCCCAGCATTTT. Protein sequence: CASSPAYFNQPQHF.

The genes are TRBV30 and TRBJ1-1; D not certain. Looked up from germline, CDR1 is GTSNPN and CDR2 is SVGIG (reference sequence). Trimming shortened V by 5 bases and J by 7 bases, and 8 bases separated the two germline ends. The CDR3 has 10 amino acids. The CDR3 spells CAWQRVEAFF. The CDR3 DNA is TGTGCCTGGCAGCGCGTTGAAGCTTTCTTT.

V is TRBV27 and J is TRBJ2-3; 14 bases map to TRBD2. The CDR3 contains 17 residues. V lost 9 bases to trimming and J lost 3 bases; unmatched junction nucleotides: 11. Germline CDR1 reads MNHEY; CDR2 reads SMNVEV (reference sequence). CDR3 nucleotides: TGTGCCAGGGTCTTCCGACTAGCGGGGGGGAGGACAGATACGCAGTATTTT. Amino acid sequence: CARVFRLAGGRTDTQYF.

This sequence joins TRBV11-3 and TRBJ1-2, with D uncertain. With 5 bases removed from V and 7 bases from J, the gap between germline ends came to 11 bases. Germline-derived CDR1 and CDR2 are SGHNT and YENEEA. This CDR3 has 12 residues. The CDR3 spells CASSSNKAGYTF. Written as DNA, the CDR3 is TGTGCCAGCAGCAGCAACAAGGCTGGCTACACCTTC.

This clone was seen just once. The V gene is TRBV7-9, the J gene TRBJ1-2, with unresolved D. V shed 1 base and J shed 6 bases, with 9 bases lying between them. The CDR3 covers 13 residues. From germline, CDR1 is SEHNR and CDR2 FQNEAQ (reference sequence). This CDR3 reads CASSLGVWDGYTF. The CDR3 DNA reads as TGTGCCAGCAGCTTAGGGGTCTGGGATGGCTACACCTTC.

This clone was observed a handful of times. The rearrangement uses TRBV30 and TRBJ1-2; weak D call: TRBD1 (6 bases). The CDR3 runs to 13 residues. Germline lookup yields CDR1 GTSNPN and CDR2 SVGIG (reference sequence). Trimming took off 6 bases at V and 7 bases at J, with 18 bases between the two ends. The CDR3 spells CACAAGVVRGYTF. CDR3 sequence (DNA): TGTGCCTGTGCCGCAGGGGTCGTCCGTGGCTACACCTTC. Combining the CDR3 with reference TRBV30 and TRBJ1-2 gives the whole variable domain SQTIHQWPATLVQPVGSPLSLECTVEGTSNPNLYWYRQAAGRGLQLLFYSVGIGQISSEVPQNLSASRPQDRQFILSSKKLLLSDSGFYLCACAAGVVRGYTFGSGTRLTVV.

This clone rates as large. The chain links TRBV6-5 to TRBJ1-2, with D hard to call. The CDR3 is 16 amino acids. Trimming shortened V by 2 bases and J by 3 bases, and 16 bases separated the two germline ends. Germline CDR1 reads MNHEY; CDR2 reads SVGAGI. This CDR3 is CASSYESNRGYYGYTF. Here the CDR3 DNA reads TGTGCCAGCAGTTACGAGAGTAACAGAGGATACTATGGCTACACCTTC.

The rearrangement joins TRBV5-6 to TRBJ1-3; D is ambiguous. This CDR3 has 17 residues. V gave up 2 bases and J gave up 0 bases, with 15 bases separating them. Germline CDR1 SGHDT, CDR2 YYEEEE. In nucleotides, the CDR3 is TGTGCCAGCAGCTTACGTGGCACCTTGAGCTCTGGAAACACCATATATTTT. It is translated as CASSLRGTLSSGNTIYF.

This chain uses TRBV11-1 with TRBJ2-5; D is uncertain. Germline-derived CDR1 and CDR2 are SGHAT and FQDESV (reference sequence). The CDR3 runs 15 residues. Trimming left V 2 bases short and J 1 base short, with 11 bases between. CDR3 bases: TGTGCCAGCAGCTTACATAACAGCCCCCAAGAGACCCAGTACTTC. It is translated as CASSLHNSPQETQYF.

This sequence joins TRBV30 and TRBJ2-3; TRBD2 aligns across 11 bases. This CDR3 region has 16 residues. After removal of 6 bases from V and 4 bases from J, the junction contained 12 bases not matched to a gene. Germline V lookup: CDR1 GTSNPN, CDR2 SVGIG (reference sequence). The CDR3 DNA reads TGTGCCTGCGCTACGAGACTAGCGGGGATAGCAGATACGCAGTATTTT. Its translation: CACATRLAGIADTQYF.

In regard to this clone: The junction departs from the called germline gene at one end, perhaps through a read error. The V call is TRBV4-1, the J call TRBJ1-2; TRBD1 aligns across 7 bases. The germline V gene encodes CDR1 MGHRA and CDR2 YSYEKL. This CDR3 has 18 residues. The CDR3 loop is CASSRLWGPRQGPPERSF. The CDR3 nucleotides are TGCGCCAGCAGCCGACTGTGGGGCCCTAGACAGGGCCCCCCAGAGAGGTCCTTC.

This clone is deemed large. J is TRBJ2-7 and V is TRBV5-1; a weak D match, TRBD2 (6 bases). The CDR3 totals 14 residues. The ends were cut back, 0 bases at V and 0 bases at J, with 7 bases in the middle. Per germline, CDR1 SGHRS and CDR2 YFSETQ. CDR3 nucleotide sequence: TGCGCCAGCAGCTTGGCGGGGGTCTCCTACGAGCAGTACTTC. It encodes CASSLAGVSYEQYF.

This clone was seen a handful of times. The chain links TRBV27 to TRBJ2-5, with D unclear. This CDR3 contains 15 residues. Trimming left V 0 bases short and J 2 bases short, with 10 bases between. Germline values: CDR1 MNHEY, CDR2 SMNVEV (reference sequence). The CDR3 protein is CASSLSLLTQETQYF. CDR3 nucleotides: TGTGCCAGCAGTTTATCCCTACTAACTCAAGAGACCCAGTACTTC.

The chain is built from TRBV7-9 and TRBJ2-3; TRBD2 agrees at 7 bases. In germline, CDR1 is SEHNR, CDR2 FQNEAQ (reference sequence). With 3 bases clipped from V and 3 bases from J, the junction kept 6 bases outside the gene matches. The CDR3 extends over 15 amino acids. CDR3 DNA sequence: TGTGCCAGCAGCTTCCGACGCGGGGGAACAGATACGCAGTATTTT. It specifies CASSFRRGGTDTQYF.

The CDR3 DNA sequence: TGTGCCAGCAGCTGGGATCAGGGAGCAGCTTTCTTT. Translating it yields CASSWDQGAAFF. The chain employs TRBV5-4 and TRBJ1-1; D possibly corresponds to TRBD1 (5 bases). In germline, CDR1 is SGHNT, CDR2 YYREEE (reference sequence). Between the trimmed V and J ends, which lost 3 bases and 10 bases, there was a span of 13 bases. CDR3 length: 12 amino acids. The entire variable domain, with the rest obtained from reference TRBV5-4 and TRBJ1-1, is as follows: ETGVTQSPTHLIKTRGQQVTLRCSSQSGHNTVSWYQQALGQGPQFIFQYYREEENGRGNFPPRFSGLQFPNYSSELNVNALELDDSALYLCASSWDQGAAFFGQGTRLTVV.

The chain has TRBV7-2 and TRBJ1-4, with D hard to call. Germline loops: CDR1 SGHTA, CDR2 FQGNSA. Trimming removed 5 bases at V and 1 base at J, with 8 bases between. CDR3 size: 14 residues. Written as DNA, the CDR3 is TGTGCCAGCAGCGTCAGTGGAACTAATGAAAAACTGTTTTTT. Amino acid sequence: CASSVSGTNEKLFF.